This T cell receptor beta chain stems from a study of cytomegalovirus exposure and HLA in healthy donors. Study conclusions and caveats: One cluster of highly shared sequence variants probably arose as a sequencing artifact.

Researchers ran the PCR with 60 Vbeta and 13 Jbeta primers. The data were produced by immunoSEQ multiplex PCR, yet TCRdb's version contains in-frame clones alone and is incomplete. The sample lists around 120,000 clones, under 90% occurring once. V dropped 4 bases and J dropped 2 bases, with 15 bases sitting between them. This CDR3 has 15 amino acids. The V gene's germline CDR1 is SGHNT and CDR2 YYREEE (reference sequence). This clone was seen a single time. Its target is unknown. The TCR sequence derives from a female donor in good health and CMV-seropositive. This chain joins TRBV5-4 and TRBJ1-2; no reliable D call. Source material: PBMCs. The CDR3 sequence: CASSPALTVNYGYTF. The CDR3, as DNA: TGTGCCAGCAGCCCCGCCCTTACAGTAAACTATGGCTACACCTTC. Complete variable domain (other parts from reference TRBV5-4 and TRBJ1-2): ETGVTQSPTHLIKTRGQQVTLRCSSQSGHNTVSWYQQALGQGPQFIFQYYREEENGRGNFPPRFSGLQFPNYSSELNVNALELDDSALYLCASSPALTVNYGYTFGSGTRLTVV.